The present TCR beta chain was sequenced within a study of response to subunit inactivated influenza vaccine. Whole-study findings and limits: Authors suggested seasonal influenza vaccinations each recruit few new T cells.

A note on this clonotype: Its specificity is unknown.

TCRdb passed the RT-PCR reads through MiXCR, listing each CDR3 protein once. The sample holds 500,000 to 600,000 distinct CDR3 sequences; 11% to 15% are singletons and the top ten take over 8.5%. This specimen consisted of PBMCs from blood, obtained 12 days after vaccination. This clonotype was obtained from a man aged 45-65 years who received an inactivated influenza vaccine.

The CDR3 is CSASNLGSGGATGELFF. DNA of the CDR3: TGCAGTGCTAGCAATTTGGGTAGCGGGGGGGCTACCGGGGAGCTGTTTTTT. The chain has TRBV20-1 and TRBJ2-2; 11 nucleotides align to TRBD2. CDR3 length: 17 residues. Germline V gives CDR1 DFQATT, CDR2 SNEGSKA (reference sequence). Unmatched junction bases numbered 11, after V lost 3 bases and J lost 5 bases.